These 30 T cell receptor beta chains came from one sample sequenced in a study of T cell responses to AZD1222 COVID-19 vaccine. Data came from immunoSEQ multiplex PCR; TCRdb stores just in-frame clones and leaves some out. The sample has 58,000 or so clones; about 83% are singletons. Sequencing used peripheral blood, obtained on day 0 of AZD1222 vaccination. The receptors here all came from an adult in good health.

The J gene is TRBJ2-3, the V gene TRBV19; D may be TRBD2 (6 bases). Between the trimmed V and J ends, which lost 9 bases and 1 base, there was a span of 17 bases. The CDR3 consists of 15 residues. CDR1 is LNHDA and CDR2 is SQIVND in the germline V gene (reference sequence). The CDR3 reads CASQYRGGGTDTQYF. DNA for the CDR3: TGTGCCAGCCAGTATCGGGGCGGGGGCACAGATACGCAGTATTTT.

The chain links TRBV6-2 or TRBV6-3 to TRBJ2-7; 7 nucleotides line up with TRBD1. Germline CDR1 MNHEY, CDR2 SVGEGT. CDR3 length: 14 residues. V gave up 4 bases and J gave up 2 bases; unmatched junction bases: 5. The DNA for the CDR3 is TGTGCCAGCAGTTCCTTTGGGACAGCCTACGAGCAGTACTTC. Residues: CASSSFGTAYEQYF.

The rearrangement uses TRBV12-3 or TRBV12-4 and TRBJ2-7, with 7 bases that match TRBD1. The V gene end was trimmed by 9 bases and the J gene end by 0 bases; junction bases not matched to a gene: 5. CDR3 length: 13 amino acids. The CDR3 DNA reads TGTGCCAGTTCGACAGGGTCCTCCTACGAGCAGTACTTC. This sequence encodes CASSTGSSYEQYF.

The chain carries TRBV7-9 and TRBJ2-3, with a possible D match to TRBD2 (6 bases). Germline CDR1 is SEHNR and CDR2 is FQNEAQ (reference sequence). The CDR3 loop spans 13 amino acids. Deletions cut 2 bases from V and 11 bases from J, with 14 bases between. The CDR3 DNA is TGTGCCAGCAGCTTAACTAGCTCCCCGGGGCAGTATTTT. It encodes CASSLTSSPGQYF.

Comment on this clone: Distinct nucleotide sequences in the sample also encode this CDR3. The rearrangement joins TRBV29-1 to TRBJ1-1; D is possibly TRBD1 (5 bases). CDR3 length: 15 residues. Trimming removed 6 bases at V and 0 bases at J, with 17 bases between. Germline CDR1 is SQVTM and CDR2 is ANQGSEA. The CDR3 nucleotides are TGCAGCGTCGCCGGGGGATGGGGAATGAACACTGAAGCTTTCTTT. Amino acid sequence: CSVAGGWGMNTEAFF.

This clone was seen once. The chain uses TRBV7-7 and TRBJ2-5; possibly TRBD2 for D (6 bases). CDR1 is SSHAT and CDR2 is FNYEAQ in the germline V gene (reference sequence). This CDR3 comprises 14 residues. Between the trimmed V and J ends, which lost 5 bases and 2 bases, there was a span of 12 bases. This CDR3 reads CASSATGTQETQYF. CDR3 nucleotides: TGTGCCAGCAGCGCAACCGGGACTCAAGAGACCCAGTACTTC.

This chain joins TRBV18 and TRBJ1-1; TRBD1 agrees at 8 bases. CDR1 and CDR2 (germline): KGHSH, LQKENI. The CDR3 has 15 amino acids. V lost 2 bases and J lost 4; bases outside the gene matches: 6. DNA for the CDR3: TGTGCCAGCTCACCAACTAGGCAGGGGGCCACTGAAGCTTTCTTT. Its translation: CASSPTRQGATEAFF.

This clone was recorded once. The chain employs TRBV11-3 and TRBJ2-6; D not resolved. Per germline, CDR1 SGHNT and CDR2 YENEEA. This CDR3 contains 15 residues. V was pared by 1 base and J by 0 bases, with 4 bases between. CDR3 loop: CASSLGSSGANVLTF. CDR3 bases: TGTGCCAGCAGCTTAGGCTCCTCTGGGGCCAACGTCCTGACTTTC.

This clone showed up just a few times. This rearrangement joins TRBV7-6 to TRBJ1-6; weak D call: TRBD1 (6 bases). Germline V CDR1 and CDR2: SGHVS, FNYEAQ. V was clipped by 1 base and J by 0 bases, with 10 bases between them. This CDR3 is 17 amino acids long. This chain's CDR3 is CASSLGTELSYNSPLHF. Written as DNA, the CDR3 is TGTGCCAGCAGCTTAGGGACAGAACTCTCCTATAATTCACCCCTCCACTTT.

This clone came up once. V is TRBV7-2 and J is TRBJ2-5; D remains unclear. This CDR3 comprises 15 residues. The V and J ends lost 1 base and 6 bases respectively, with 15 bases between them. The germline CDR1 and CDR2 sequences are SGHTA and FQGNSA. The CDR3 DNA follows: TGTGCCAGCAGCTTAGAGTACAGATCGTGGCAGACCCAGTACTTC. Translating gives CASSLEYRSWQTQYF.

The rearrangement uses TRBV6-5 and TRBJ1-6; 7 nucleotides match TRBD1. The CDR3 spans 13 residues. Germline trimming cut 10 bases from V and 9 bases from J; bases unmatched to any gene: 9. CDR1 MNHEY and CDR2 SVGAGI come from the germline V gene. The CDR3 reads CATSGTDRSPLHF. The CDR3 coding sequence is TGTGCCACATCCGGGACAGACCGTTCACCCCTCCACTTT.

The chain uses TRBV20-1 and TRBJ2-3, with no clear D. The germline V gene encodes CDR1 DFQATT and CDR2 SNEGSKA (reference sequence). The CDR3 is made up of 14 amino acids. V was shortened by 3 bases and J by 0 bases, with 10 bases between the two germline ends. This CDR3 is CSASRQDSTDTQYF. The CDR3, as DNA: TGCAGTGCTAGTCGGCAGGATAGCACAGATACGCAGTATTTT.

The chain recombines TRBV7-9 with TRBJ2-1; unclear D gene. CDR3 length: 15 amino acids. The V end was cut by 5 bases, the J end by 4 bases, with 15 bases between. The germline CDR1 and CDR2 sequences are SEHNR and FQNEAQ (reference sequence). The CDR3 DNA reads TGTGCCAGCAGCCCCCGCCAAGCCCAGTACAATGAGCAGTTCTTC. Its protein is CASSPRQAQYNEQFF. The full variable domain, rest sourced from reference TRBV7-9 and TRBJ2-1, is DTGVSQNPRHKITKRGQNVTFRCDPISEHNRLYWYRQTLGQGPEFLTYFQNEAQLEKSRLLSDRFSAERPKGSFSTLEIQRTEQGDSAMYLCASSPRQAQYNEQFFGPGTRLTVL.

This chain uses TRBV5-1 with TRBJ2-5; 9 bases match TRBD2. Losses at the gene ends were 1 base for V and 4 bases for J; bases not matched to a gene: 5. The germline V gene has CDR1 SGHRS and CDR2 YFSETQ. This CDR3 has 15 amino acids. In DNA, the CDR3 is TGCGCCAGCAGCTTGAGTAGCGGGGGAAGAGAGACCCAGTACTTC. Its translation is CASSLSSGGRETQYF. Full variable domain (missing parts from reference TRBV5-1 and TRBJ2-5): KAGVTQTPRYLIKTRGQQVTLSCSPISGHRSVSWYQQTPGQGLQFLFEYFSETQRNKGNFPGRFSGRQFSNSRSEMNVSTLELGDSALYLCASSLSSGGRETQYFGPGTRLLVL.

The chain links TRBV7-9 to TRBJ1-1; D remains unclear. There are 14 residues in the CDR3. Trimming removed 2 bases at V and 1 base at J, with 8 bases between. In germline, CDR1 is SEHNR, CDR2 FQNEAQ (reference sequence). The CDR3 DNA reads TGTGCCAGCAGCTTAATGGGCCAGAACACTGAAGCTTTCTTT. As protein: CASSLMGQNTEAFF.

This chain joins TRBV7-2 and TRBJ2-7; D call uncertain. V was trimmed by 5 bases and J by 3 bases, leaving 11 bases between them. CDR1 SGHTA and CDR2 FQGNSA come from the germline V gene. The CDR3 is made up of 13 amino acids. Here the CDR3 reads CASSPDPLYEQYF. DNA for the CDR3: TGTGCCAGCAGCCCAGACCCGCTCTACGAGCAGTACTTC.

The CDR3 region is CASSSGIPDYEQYF. The DNA of the CDR3 is TGTGCCAGCAGCTCCGGGATCCCGGACTACGAGCAGTACTTC. This chain connects TRBV2 to TRBJ2-7; D is perhaps TRBD2 (5 bases). The CDR3 loop spans 14 amino acids. Germline loops: CDR1 SNHLY, CDR2 FYNNEI. The V and J ends lost 6 bases and 3 bases respectively, with 15 bases between them.

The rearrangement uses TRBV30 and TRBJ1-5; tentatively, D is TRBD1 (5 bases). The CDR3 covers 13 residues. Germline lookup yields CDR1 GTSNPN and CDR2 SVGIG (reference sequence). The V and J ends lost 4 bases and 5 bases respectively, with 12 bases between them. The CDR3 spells CAWTPTQDQPQHF. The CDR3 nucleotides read TGTGCCTGGACCCCAACACAGGATCAGCCCCAGCATTTT.

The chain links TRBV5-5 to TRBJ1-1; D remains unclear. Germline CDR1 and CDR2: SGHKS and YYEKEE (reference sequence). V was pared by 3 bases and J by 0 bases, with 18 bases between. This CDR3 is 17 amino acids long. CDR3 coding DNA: TGTGCCAGCAGCTCAGTGCGGGCCTTAAGAGTGAACACTGAAGCTTTCTTT. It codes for CASSSVRALRVNTEAFF.

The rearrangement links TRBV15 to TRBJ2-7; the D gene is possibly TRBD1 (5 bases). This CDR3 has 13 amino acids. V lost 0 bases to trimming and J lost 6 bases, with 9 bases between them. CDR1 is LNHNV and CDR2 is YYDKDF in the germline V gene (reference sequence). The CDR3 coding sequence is TGTGCCACCAGCAGAGATGGGCAGGGCGAGCAGTACTTC. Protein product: CATSRDGQGEQYF.

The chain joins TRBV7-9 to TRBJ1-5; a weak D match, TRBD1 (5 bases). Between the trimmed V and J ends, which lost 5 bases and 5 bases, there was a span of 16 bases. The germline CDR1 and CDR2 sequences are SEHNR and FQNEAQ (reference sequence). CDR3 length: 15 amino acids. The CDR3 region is CASSPGLGDYQPQHF. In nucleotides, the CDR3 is TGTGCCAGCAGCCCTGGGCTAGGGGATTATCAGCCCCAGCATTTT.

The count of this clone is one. The CDR3 nucleotides read TGTGCCAGCAGTTTAACCGGGGGAAATGAGCAGTTCTTC. Translation: CASSLTGGNEQFF. V is TRBV12-3 or TRBV12-4 and J is TRBJ2-1; TRBD2 is a possible D gene (6 bases). The CDR3 has 13 residues. The V end lost 2 bases, the J end lost 7 bases, and 9 bases lay between the germline ends.

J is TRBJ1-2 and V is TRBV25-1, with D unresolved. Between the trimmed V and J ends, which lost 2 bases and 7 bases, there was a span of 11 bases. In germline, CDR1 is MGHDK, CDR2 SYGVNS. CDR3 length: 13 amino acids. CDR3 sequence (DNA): TGTGCCAGCAGTGAACGGTCAGTAAGTGGCTACACCTTC. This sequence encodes CASSERSVSGYTF.

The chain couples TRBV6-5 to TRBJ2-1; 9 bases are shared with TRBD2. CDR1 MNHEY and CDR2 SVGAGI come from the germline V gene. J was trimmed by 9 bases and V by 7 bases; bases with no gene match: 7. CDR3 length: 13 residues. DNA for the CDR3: TGTGCCAGCACCTCGGGACTAGCCGGTGAGCAGTTCTTC. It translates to CASTSGLAGEQFF.

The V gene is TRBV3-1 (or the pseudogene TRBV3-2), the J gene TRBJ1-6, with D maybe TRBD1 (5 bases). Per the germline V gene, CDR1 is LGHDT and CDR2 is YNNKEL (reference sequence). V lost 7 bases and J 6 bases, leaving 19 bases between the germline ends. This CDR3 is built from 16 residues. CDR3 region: CASTSLYGTVNSPLHF. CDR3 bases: TGTGCCAGCACATCCCTCTACGGGACCGTTAATTCACCCCTCCACTTT.

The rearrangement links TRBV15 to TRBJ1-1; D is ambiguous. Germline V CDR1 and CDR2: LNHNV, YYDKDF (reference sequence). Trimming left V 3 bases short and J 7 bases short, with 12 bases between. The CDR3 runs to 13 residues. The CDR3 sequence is CATSRDSVLEAFF. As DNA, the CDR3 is TGTGCCACCAGCAGGGATAGTGTGCTTGAAGCTTTCTTT.

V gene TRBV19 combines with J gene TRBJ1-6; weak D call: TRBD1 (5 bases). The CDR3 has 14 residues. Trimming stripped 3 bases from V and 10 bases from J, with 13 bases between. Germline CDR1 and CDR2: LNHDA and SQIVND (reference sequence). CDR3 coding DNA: TGTGCCAGTAGTATGTCAGGGTCGGGCTCACCCCTCCACTTT. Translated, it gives CASSMSGSGSPLHF. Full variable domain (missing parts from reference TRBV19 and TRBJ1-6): DGGITQSPKYLFRKEGQNVTLSCEQNLNHDAMYWYRQDPGQGLRLIYYSQIVNDFQKGDIAEGYSVSREKKESFPLTVTSAQKNPTAFYLCASSMSGSGSPLHFGNGTRLTVT.

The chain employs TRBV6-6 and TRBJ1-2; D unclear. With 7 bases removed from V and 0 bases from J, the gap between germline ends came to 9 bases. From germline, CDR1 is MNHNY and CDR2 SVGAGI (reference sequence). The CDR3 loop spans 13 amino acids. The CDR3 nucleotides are TGTGCCAGCACCAGCGGAGCTAACTATGGCTACACCTTC. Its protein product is CASTSGANYGYTF.

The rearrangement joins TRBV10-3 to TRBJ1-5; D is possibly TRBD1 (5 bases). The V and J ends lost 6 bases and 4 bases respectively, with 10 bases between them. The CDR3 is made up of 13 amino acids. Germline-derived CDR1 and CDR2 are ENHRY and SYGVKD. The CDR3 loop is CAIRSDNNQPQHF. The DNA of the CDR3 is TGTGCCATCAGGTCGGACAATAATCAGCCCCAGCATTTT.

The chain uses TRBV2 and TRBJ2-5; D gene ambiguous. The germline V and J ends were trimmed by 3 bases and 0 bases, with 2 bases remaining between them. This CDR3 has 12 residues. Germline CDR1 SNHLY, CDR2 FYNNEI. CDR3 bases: TGTGCCAGCAGTGAGTACCAAGAGACCCAGTACTTC. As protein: CASSEYQETQYF.